This T cell receptor (beta chain) emerged from a study of shared clonotypes between healthy human individuals. For this clone: The antigen is not known.

V shed 1 base, J shed 4 bases, and the junction held 5 bases outside the gene matches. Germline-derived CDR1 and CDR2 are SEHNR and FQNEAQ (reference sequence). The CDR3 has 15 residues. Using about 220 ng DNA, roughly 33,000 T cell genomes, the sorted-subset replicate PCRs were run. Study processing details: From ImmunoSEQ came sequences covering only the junction and carrying no quality scores, so filtering differed. Produced via immunoSEQ multiplex PCR; TCRdb's table is partial and in-frame only. That table is the source of V, J and clone size, and D and trimming were worked out from the DNA. Among 700,000 to 950,000 clones, about 96% were seen once, and the ten largest hold around 0.21%. CD45RO negativity and positive selection for CCR7 defined naive CD8 cells, a population that excluded terminally differentiated effector memory CD45RA+ cells. Study findings and constraints: Larger estimated richness was generally recorded for naive subsets relative to memory subsets. Blood was the sole source, and tissue repertoires probably differ.

This receptor was obtained from a man younger than 40 in good health. The V and J genes are TRBV7-9 and TRBJ2-5, with 8 bases matching TRBD1. The sequenced material came from naive CD8+ T cells sorted from blood. The CDR3 reads CASSLEGRGPETQYF. CDR3 coding DNA: TGTGCCAGCAGCTTAGAGGGCAGGGGGCCAGAGACCCAGTACTTC.